The entry below gives a single TCR beta chain sequence along with its context. What it binds is not known. Losses at the gene ends were 6 bases for V and 1 base for J; bases not matched to a gene: 5. Germline CDR1 is PRHDT and CDR2 is FYEKMQ (reference sequence). CDR3 length: 15 residues. This entry belongs to a study of T cell responses to AZD1222 COVID-19 vaccine. Study-level background: Pooling of second doses given at about 4 or about 12 weeks was done. General study points: Donors, mostly white British, included more females; clonal diversity was possibly underestimated. Only a handful of AZD1222 recipients tested seropositive at baseline.

The assay was immunoSEQ multiplex PCR, and TCRdb's table has in-frame clones only and misses some. The sample yields about 84,000 clones, roughly nine tenths seen once. The receptor's source is an adult in good health. The chain combines TRBV13 with TRBJ2-2; 7 bases agree with TRBD1. Sequences were derived from peripheral blood, sampled on day 0 of AZD1222 vaccination. The CDR3 coding sequence is TGTGCCAGCAGGCCCGGGACAGAGAACACCGGGGAGCTGTTTTTT. This sequence encodes CASRPGTENTGELFF.